This TCR beta chain emerged from a study of T-cell reconstitution after alpha-beta-depleted transplantation in children. Trimming took off 2 bases at V and 3 bases at J, with 14 bases between the two ends. CDR3 length: 15 amino acids. CDR1 and CDR2 (germline): KGHSH, LQKENI. The authors prepared the TCRbeta library with unique molecular identifiers. From the PCR reads, TCRdb called clonotypes with MiXCR, one entry per CDR3 protein. The sample has 250,000 or so distinct CDR3 sequences; around 7.8% are singletons. Study results and limitations: Reportedly, alpha-beta T cells present about two months post-transplant originated from several hundred expanded clones of graft origin. Surviving recipient T cells and thymic progenitors accounted for the high day-60 TCRbeta diversity observed in some patients. Counts and diversity of T cells one year after transplant came mostly from newly produced T cells.

Of note for this clonotype: Its antigen remains unidentified.

This TCR was recovered from a male patient between 10 and 17 years old who had a stem cell transplant for acute lymphoblastic leukemia, so the T cells may come from the graft donor. Sequencing was performed on PBMCs, mostly from graft donor cells, taken 180 days after TCRalphabeta/CD19-depleted stem cell transplant. The J gene is TRBJ2-7, the V gene TRBV18, with D uncertain. CDR3 coding DNA: TGTGCCAGCTCACCAAGCAGCGACCGACGCTACGAGCAGTACTTC. This codes for CASSPSSDRRYEQYF.